Each of the 9 T cell receptor beta chains below was sequenced from the same sample in a study of CXCR3-negative and CXCR3-positive naive CD8 T cells. 5' RACE with UMI labels generated the TRB cDNA libraries. Following a re-call of the 5' RACE reads, TCRdb has one entry per CDR3 protein and lacks DNA. The repertoire table contains about 98,000 distinct CDR3 sequences. Study-wide results and limits: More hydrophobic TRB CDR3s occurred in CXCR3-positive than in CXCR3-negative naive cells.

Antigens for these TCRs are unknown. Sequenced sample: naive CXCR3+ CD8+ T cells from blood. Subset described: CD45RO-CCR7+CD27+CD95- naive CD8+ T cells expressing CXCR3 (TNR3+). All receptors derive from a human donor in good health. Some clones in this sample may be carry-over from other donors' samples.

The rearrangement joins TRBV27 to TRBJ2-7; the D gene TCRdb calls, TRBD1, cannot be checked with no DNA. This CDR3 region has 16 residues. Per germline, CDR1 MNHEY and CDR2 SMNVEV (reference sequence). CDR3 amino acids: CASSLSIGQGAYEQYF.

The rearrangement uses TRBV11-2 and TRBJ2-3; TCRdb calls TRBD2, which cannot be checked without DNA. Germline CDR1 SGHAT, CDR2 FQNNGV. The CDR3 has 16 residues. CDR3 region: CASSTGAGGHTDTQYF. Full variable domain (rest looked up from reference TRBV11-2 and TRBJ2-3): EAGVAQSPRYKIIEKRQSVAFWCNPISGHATLYWYQQILGQGPKLLIQFQNNGVVDDSQLPKDRFSAERLKGVDSTLKIQPAKLEDSAVYLCASSTGAGGHTDTQYFGPGTRLTVL.

This sequence joins TRBV10-3 and TRBJ2-7; TCRdb lists TRBD1, though no DNA is available to test this call. In germline, CDR1 is ENHRY, CDR2 SYGVKD. This CDR3 is built from 13 residues. CDR3 in amino acids: CAISDLMDIEQYF.

This chain connects TRBV7-3 to TRBJ2-7. CDR1 and CDR2 (germline): SGHTA, FQGTGA. The CDR3 contains 14 residues. CDR3: CASSLDVSSYEQYF.

The chain combines TRBV7-6 with TRBJ2-7. There are 14 residues in the CDR3. The V gene's germline CDR1 is SGHVS and CDR2 FNYEAQ. This CDR3 reads CASSSAGRSYEQYF.

The chain is built from TRBV12-3 or TRBV12-4 and TRBJ2-2. The CDR3 is 12 residues long. The CDR3 sequence: CASTQNTGELFF.

The rearrangement uses TRBV20-1 and TRBJ1-2; TCRdb names TRBD1, which stays unverified in the absence of DNA. This CDR3 region has 17 residues. Germline CDR1 reads DFQATT; CDR2 reads SNEGSKA (reference sequence). The CDR3 sequence is CSARDDGDSTFLYGYTF.

V and J are TRBV19 and TRBJ2-7. Germline CDR1 LNHDA, CDR2 SQIVND (reference sequence). This CDR3 region has 17 residues. The CDR3 loop is CASSKTILSMASYEQYF.

The chain combines TRBV27 with TRBJ2-1. Germline V gives CDR1 MNHEY, CDR2 SMNVEV (reference sequence). The CDR3 sequence is 16 residues long. Here the CDR3 reads CASSLDVTAYYNEQFF.